The rows below give T cell receptor beta chains drawn from one sample of a study of blood T cell repertoires in COVID-19. Repertoires were generated with immunoSEQ multiplex PCR, while TCRdb's copy carries only in-frame clones and drops some. The sample includes approximately 320,000 clones, approximately 90% of them seen just once. The sample comprised PBMCs or T cells enriched from blood (not recorded which). The source of these receptors is a woman under 30 who had recovered from COVID-19. CDR3s leave out the opening cysteine and the closing phenylalanine or tryptophan. Fields, in order: J gene, V gene, CDR3 protein.

J: TRBJ2-7; V: TRBV10-3; CDR3: AISEGRTVGEQY
J: TRBJ2-1; V: TRBV6-4; CDR3: ATGGDRDNEQF
J: TRBJ1-6; V: TRBV18; CDR3: ASSRSLDNSPLH
J: TRBJ1-2; V: TRBV5-6; CDR3: ASSPGSGGAYGYT
J: TRBJ2-1; V: TRBV4-1; CDR3: ASSQELAKLAGDNEQF
J: TRBJ2-7; V: TRBV5-1; CDR3: ASSVDSQDYEQY
J: TRBJ1-1; V: TRBV13; CDR3: ASSHTGAADTEAF
J: TRBJ1-5; V: TRBV19; CDR3: ASTLILERNQPQH
J: TRBJ2-1; V: TRBV4-2; CDR3: ASSQDPAGGSPSYNEQF
J: TRBJ1-1; V: TRBV7-6; CDR3: ASSLAQGALVNTEAF
J: TRBJ2-3; V: TRBV7-9; CDR3: ASSTSGHPTDTQY
J: TRBJ1-4; V: TRBV7-2; CDR3: ASSTGQSNEKLF
J: TRBJ1-1; V: TRBV6-5; CDR3: ASSYRSGGTEAF
J: TRBJ2-3; V: TRBV28; CDR3: ASSLRGPPDTQY
J: TRBJ2-5; V: TRBV6-5; CDR3: ASNSRGYQETQY
J: TRBJ2-2; V: TRBV9; CDR3: ASSEGPGDTDYTGELF
J: TRBJ2-5; V: TRBV5-5; CDR3: ASSSGGYVETQY
J: TRBJ1-2; V: TRBV15; CDR3: ATSRDPRGVRNYGYT
J: TRBJ1-1; V: TRBV5-5; CDR3: ASSSSRGEGGTEAF
J: TRBJ1-2; V: TRBV5-1; CDR3: ASSLLTGEGYGYT
J: TRBJ1-4; V: TRBV11-2; CDR3: ASSFAGGAEKLF
J: TRBJ2-3; V: TRBV9; CDR3: ASSASGGNTQY
J: TRBJ2-7; V: TRBV5-6; CDR3: ASSLVNRNPYEQY
J: TRBJ2-7; V: TRBV12-3/TRBV12-4; CDR3: ASRTSGGHEQY
J: TRBJ2-2; V: TRBV6-5; CDR3: ASRRDNTGELF
J: TRBJ1-5; V: TRBV14; CDR3: ASSPQGVSQPQH
J: TRBJ1-1; V: TRBV27; CDR3: ASSFAGTEAF
J: TRBJ2-2; V: TRBV7-3; CDR3: ASSLMWGEELF
J: TRBJ1-6; V: TRBV7-9; CDR3: ASSFGPARNSPLH
J: TRBJ1-2; V: TRBV7-9; CDR3: ASSLRGQGHGYT
J: TRBJ1-2; V: TRBV9; CDR3: ASSATGTGGREGYGYT
J: TRBJ1-1; V: TRBV6-1; CDR3: ASSEVGMNTEAF
J: TRBJ1-1; V: TRBV19; CDR3: ASSRGWNTEAF
J: TRBJ2-1; V: TRBV7-2; CDR3: ASSLAQRVAGPYNEQF
J: TRBJ1-2; V: TRBV27; CDR3: ASRKTGKYGYT
J: TRBJ1-6; V: TRBV2; CDR3: ASSESKTVVYNSPLH
J: TRBJ2-5; V: TRBV6-5; CDR3: ASSPRDTETQY
J: TRBJ1-1; V: TRBV7-2; CDR3: ASSLGHSNTEAF
J: TRBJ1-4; V: TRBV2; CDR3: ASSARDRGSEKLF
J: TRBJ2-3; V: TRBV19; CDR3: ASSIGTSGVWTDTQY
J: TRBJ1-2; V: TRBV19; CDR3: ATLYHVAPNYGYT
J: TRBJ1-2; V: TRBV7-2; CDR3: ASSFAPVGGGYGYT
J: TRBJ1-1; V: TRBV18; CDR3: ASSGQANTEAF
J: TRBJ1-5; V: TRBV19; CDR3: ASSQGRGMGVSNQPQH
J: TRBJ2-2; V: TRBV7-6; CDR3: ASSLVQNTGELF